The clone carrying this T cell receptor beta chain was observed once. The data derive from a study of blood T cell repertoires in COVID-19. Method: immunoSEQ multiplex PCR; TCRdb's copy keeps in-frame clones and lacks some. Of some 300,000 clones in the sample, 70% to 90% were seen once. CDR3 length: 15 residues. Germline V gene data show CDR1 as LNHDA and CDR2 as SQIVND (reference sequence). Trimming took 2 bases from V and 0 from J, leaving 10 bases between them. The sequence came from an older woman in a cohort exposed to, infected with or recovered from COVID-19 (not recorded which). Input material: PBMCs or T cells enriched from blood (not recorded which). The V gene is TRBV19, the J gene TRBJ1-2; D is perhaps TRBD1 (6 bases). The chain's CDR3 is CASSILRTANYGYTF. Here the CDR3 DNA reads TGTGCCAGTAGTATACTCAGGACAGCTAACTATGGCTACACCTTC.